The rows below give T cell receptor beta chains drawn from one sample of a study of blood T cell repertoires in COVID-19. Assay used: immunoSEQ multiplex PCR; TCRdb lists only in-frame clones, some missing. The top ten hold over 2.5% of the sample, which has a few hundred thousand clones, around nine tenths seen once. The sequencing sample was made of peripheral blood. Receptors originate from a human donor in a cohort sampled during active COVID-19. Each CDR3 is given with its conserved first and last residue. D genes are given only for firm matches. Clone sizes are given selectively: once, few, many, or a class where the clone is expanded.

abundance: .
j_gene: TRBJ2-3
v_gene: TRBV20-1
d_gene: .
len: 11
CDR3nt: TGCAGCGTAAGGACAGTGGGTACGCAGTATTTT
CDR3aa: CSVRTVGTQYF

abundance: few
j_gene: TRBJ2-7
v_gene: TRBV30
d_gene: TRBD2
len: 14
CDR3nt: TGTGCCTGGAGTACTAGCGGGAACCCCTACGAGCAGTACTTC
CDR3aa: CAWSTSGNPYEQYF

abundance: .
j_gene: TRBJ2-1
v_gene: TRBV18
d_gene: .
len: 14
CDR3nt: TGTGCCAGTAACTCGGAGTACAATGAATGGAAGCAGTTCTTC
CDR3aa: CASNSEYNEWKQFF

abundance: .
j_gene: TRBJ2-1
v_gene: TRBV15
d_gene: TRBD2
len: 17
CDR3nt: TGTGCCACCAGCCCCATACTAGCGGGAGTTTTCTACAATGAGCAGTTCTTC
CDR3aa: CATSPILAGVFYNEQFF

abundance: .
j_gene: TRBJ2-1
v_gene: TRBV19
d_gene: TRBD2
len: 15
CDR3nt: TGTGCCAGTAGTATCCTAGCGGGAACGGGGAATGAGCAGTTCTTC
CDR3aa: CASSILAGTGNEQFF

abundance: .
j_gene: TRBJ1-1
v_gene: TRBV19
d_gene: .
len: 13
CDR3nt: TGTGCCAGTAGTATTAGCGCGAACACTGAAGCTTTCTTT
CDR3aa: CASSISANTEAFF

abundance: .
j_gene: TRBJ2-3
v_gene: TRBV7-2
d_gene: .
len: 17
CDR3nt: TGTGCCAGCAGCTTAGAGAACCTCTACCTTAGCACAGATACGCAGTATTTT
CDR3aa: CASSLENLYLSTDTQYF

abundance: .
j_gene: TRBJ2-7
v_gene: TRBV7-8
d_gene: TRBD1
len: 13
CDR3nt: TGTGCCAGCAGCTCCCGGACAGGGAGGGAGCAGTACTTC
CDR3aa: CASSSRTGREQYF

abundance: .
j_gene: TRBJ2-7
v_gene: TRBV3-1/TRBV3-2
d_gene: TRBD2
len: 16
CDR3nt: TGTGCCAGCAGCCAAGAACAGCGGGGGGGCTTCTACGAGCAGTACTTC
CDR3aa: CASSQEQRGGFYEQYF

abundance: .
j_gene: TRBJ2-1
v_gene: TRBV11-2
d_gene: .
len: 15
CDR3nt: TGTGCCAGCAGCTTAGACCGGCTAGCCGTCAATGAGCAGTTCTTC
CDR3aa: CASSLDRLAVNEQFF

abundance: .
j_gene: TRBJ2-5
v_gene: TRBV18
d_gene: TRBD2
len: 18
CDR3nt: TGTGCCAGCTCACCATTTGGGACTAGCGGGAGTACTCAAGAGACCCAGTACTTC
CDR3aa: CASSPFGTSGSTQETQYF

abundance: .
j_gene: TRBJ2-3
v_gene: TRBV4-1
d_gene: TRBD1
len: 14
CDR3nt: TGCGCCAGCAGCCCCAGACAGGGTCGGGATACGCAGTATTTT
CDR3aa: CASSPRQGRDTQYF